Each of the 30 T cell receptor beta chains below was sequenced from the same sample in a study of blood T cells in healthy people across ages. With a J-beta primer mix and a sample-barcoded 5' primer, a second PCR ran 7 to 11 cycles. TCRdb re-analysed the 5' RACE reads in MiXCR, keeping a single row per CDR3 protein. Of hundreds of thousands of distinct CDR3 sequences detected, 56% appear once; the ten largest clones hold roughly 24%. Sequences were obtained from blood. The receptors stem from a middle-aged man in good health.

The V gene is TRBV11-3, the J gene TRBJ2-1, with 8 bases matching TRBD2. Germline V gene data show CDR1 as SGHNT and CDR2 as YENEEA. The CDR3 sequence is 15 residues long. The V gene end was trimmed by 6 bases and the J gene end by 8 bases; junction bases not matched to a gene: 12. The CDR3 sequence is CASSRPAGVGHEQFF. The CDR3 DNA reads TGTGCCAGCAGTAGACCAGCGGGAGTTGGTCATGAGCAGTTCTTC.

The V and J genes are TRBV3-1 and TRBJ2-7; no definite D call. V shed 5 bases and J shed 6 bases, with 11 bases lying between them. From germline, CDR1 is LGHDT and CDR2 YNNKEL (reference sequence). This CDR3 has 12 residues. The CDR3 sequence: CASSKIAAEQYF. The DNA of the CDR3 is TGTGCCAGCAGCAAAATCGCCGCCGAGCAGTACTTC.

This clonotype has only a few counts. The chain carries TRBV7-9 and TRBJ2-7, with TRBD1 matching 7 bases. This CDR3 spans 16 amino acids. Germline CDR1 SEHNR, CDR2 FQNEAQ (reference sequence). Trimming took 4 bases from V and 0 from J; bases not matched to a gene: 9. CDR3 nucleotide sequence: TGTGCCAGCAGCTCCCGGACAGGCCTAAGCTCCTACGAGCAGTACTTC. It specifies CASSSRTGLSSYEQYF. Full variable domain (outside the CDR3, taken from reference TRBV7-9 and TRBJ2-7): DTGVSQNPRHKITKRGQNVTFRCDPISEHNRLYWYRQTLGQGPEFLTYFQNEAQLEKSRLLSDRFSAERPKGSFSTLEIQRTEQGDSAMYLCASSSRTGLSSYEQYFGPGTRLTVT.

The CDR3 reads CSVDGTGVGGYTF. The CDR3 DNA reads as TGCAGCGTTGATGGGACAGGGGTAGGAGGCTACACCTTC. The chain employs TRBV29-1 and TRBJ1-2; 10 bases match TRBD1. The CDR3 extends over 13 amino acids. CDR1 is SQVTM, CDR2 ANQGSEA, per germline. J gave up 8 bases and V 3 bases, and 6 bases lay outside the gene matches. The full variable domain, completed using reference TRBV29-1 and TRBJ1-2, is SAVISQKPSRDICQRGTSLTIQCQVDSQVTMMFWYRQQPGQSLTLIATANQGSEATYESGFVIDKFPISRPNLTFSTLTVSNMSPEDSSIYLCSVDGTGVGGYTFGSGTRLTVV.

The chain recombines TRBV5-1 with TRBJ2-1; D uncertain. The CDR3 is made up of 15 amino acids. V was trimmed by 0 bases and J by 6 bases, leaving 13 bases between them. From germline, CDR1 is SGHRS and CDR2 YFSETQ. The CDR3 here is CASSLVSPGVNEQFF. CDR3 coding DNA: TGCGCCAGCAGCTTGGTCTCACCTGGCGTCAATGAGCAGTTCTTC.

This clonotype was seen a handful of times. The V and J genes are TRBV24-1 and TRBJ2-1; 14 nucleotides agree with TRBD2. CDR3 size: 17 residues. V was clipped by 3 bases and J by 7 bases; unmatched bases: 7. The germline V gene encodes CDR1 KGHDR and CDR2 SFDVKD. The CDR3 reads CATSDPGTSGSLNEQFF. CDR3 sequence (DNA): TGTGCCACCAGTGATCCTGGGACTAGCGGGAGCTTAAATGAGCAGTTCTTC.

The sample holds one count of this clonotype. This chain uses TRBV15 with TRBJ2-5; 7 bases are a match to TRBD2. This CDR3 has 15 residues. V trimming: 5 bases; J trimming: 3 bases; junction bases outside the gene matches: 9. Germline assignment: CDR1 LNHNV and CDR2 YYDKDF (reference sequence). The DNA of the CDR3 is TGTGCCACCAGCGGGAGGGCAGGTAACGAAGAGACCCAGTACTTC. Its protein product is CATSGRAGNEETQYF.

V is TRBV2 and J is TRBJ2-1; D perhaps matches TRBD1 (5 bases). Germline V gene lookup returns CDR1 SNHLY and CDR2 FYNNEI. V was cut by 7 bases and J by 10 bases, with 23 bases left in between. CDR3 size: 15 residues. The CDR3 loop is CASKQQAGYNSEQFF. The CDR3, as DNA: TGTGCCAGCAAACAACAGGCAGGGTATAATAGCGAGCAGTTCTTC.

The chain has TRBV20-1 and TRBJ2-3; D could derive from TRBD1 or TRBD2 (5 bases each). The length of the CDR3 is 16 residues. Germline V gives CDR1 DFQATT, CDR2 SNEGSKA (reference sequence). Trimming shortened V by 0 bases and J by 0 bases, and 13 bases separated the two germline ends. CDR3: CSARDPGRTSTDTQYF. As DNA, the CDR3 is TGCAGTGCTAGAGACCCGGGACGTACTAGCACAGATACGCAGTATTTT.

In this sample, this clonotype turned up a few times. CDR3: CASSLRREGKYEQYF. The CDR3 DNA follows: TGTGCCAGCAGCTTACGGCGGGAGGGAAAGTACGAGCAGTACTTC. The chain combines TRBV13 with TRBJ2-7, with 9 bases fitting TRBD2. The CDR3 runs 15 residues. CDR1 is PRHDT, CDR2 FYEKMQ, per germline (reference sequence). J was trimmed by 4 bases and V by 2 bases; bases with no gene match: 6.

The chain uses TRBV7-6 and TRBJ2-4, with 8 bases aligning to TRBD2. The end of the DNA aligns better with TRBJ2-7, so the J call may be wrong. The CDR3 sequence is 17 residues long. Germline-derived CDR1 and CDR2 are SGHVS and FNYEAQ. In DNA form, the CDR3 reads TGTGCCAGCAGCTTAATCCCCCCAGCGGGAGCGGCCTCCGAGCAGTACTTC. As protein: CASSLIPPAGAASEQYF.

The chain is built from TRBV27 and TRBJ2-1, with 7 bases aligning to TRBD1. J was trimmed by 1 base and V by 1 base; bases with no gene match: 7. Germline V CDR1 and CDR2: MNHEY, SMNVEV (reference sequence). The CDR3 sequence is 17 residues long. CDR3 nucleotide sequence: TGTGCCAGCAGTTTATACGGGACAGAGGCGTCCTACAATGAGCAGTTCTTC. Translation gives CASSLYGTEASYNEQFF.

The chain carries TRBV9 and TRBJ1-2; D gene unclear. V was trimmed by 3 bases and J by 8 bases, leaving 11 bases between them. In germline, CDR1 is SGDLS, CDR2 YYNGEE. The CDR3 has 12 amino acids. The CDR3 sequence: CASSGARFGYTF. The CDR3 DNA reads TGTGCCAGCAGCGGAGCTAGGTTCGGCTACACCTTC.

V is TRBV29-1 and J is TRBJ2-3; D possibly corresponds to TRBD1 (5 bases). Germline values: CDR1 SQVTM, CDR2 ANQGSEA. CDR3 length: 14 amino acids. V gave up 2 bases and J gave up 2 bases, with 11 bases separating them. Here the CDR3 DNA reads TGCAGCGTTGAAACCCAGGGATCCACAGATACGCAGTATTTT. It specifies CSVETQGSTDTQYF.

This rearrangement joins TRBV7-2 to TRBJ1-1, with D unresolved. The CDR3 totals 13 residues. Deletions cut 1 base from V and 1 base from J, with 4 bases between. Germline CDR1 SGHTA, CDR2 FQGNSA. CDR3 in DNA: TGTGCCAGCAGCTTAGGGAAGAACACTGAAGCTTTCTTT. Translating gives CASSLGKNTEAFF.

The chain links TRBV5-1 to TRBJ2-5, with TRBD1 matching over 7 bases. The CDR3 has 15 residues. Germline CDR1 SGHRS, CDR2 YFSETQ. J was trimmed by 11 bases and V by 2 bases; bases with no gene match: 15. The chain's CDR3 is CASSFTPGQNNEQYF. CDR3 nucleotides: TGCGCCAGCAGCTTTACCCCGGGACAGAACAATGAGCAGTACTTC. Full variable domain (remainder filled in from reference TRBV5-1 and TRBJ2-5): KAGVTQTPRYLIKTRGQQVTLSCSPISGHRSVSWYQQTPGQGLQFLFEYFSETQRNKGNFPGRFSGRQFSNSRSEMNVSTLELGDSALYLCASSFTPGQNNEQYFGPGTRLLVL.

V and J are TRBV7-2 and TRBJ2-2; D may be TRBD1 or TRBD2 (5 bases each). This CDR3 spans 15 amino acids. Trimming left V 0 bases short and J 4 bases short, with 9 bases between. Germline V gene sequence: CDR1 SGHTA, CDR2 FQGNSA. CDR3 in amino acids: CASSLAYGTTGELFF. The CDR3 nucleotides read TGTGCCAGCAGCTTAGCTTATGGGACCACCGGGGAGCTGTTTTTT.

In regard to this clonotype: This may stem from a read error, because a much larger clone lies one nucleotide away. The chain recombines TRBV20-1 with TRBJ2-1; no clear D. From germline, CDR1 is DFQATT and CDR2 SNEGSKA (reference sequence). With 3 bases removed from V and 2 bases from J, the gap between germline ends came to 14 bases. The CDR3 length is 15 residues. The CDR3 nucleotides read TGCAGTGCTAGTACAGATCGGACCACCTACAATGAGCAGTTCTTC. Protein sequence: CSASTDRTTYNEQFF.

V and J are TRBV20-1 and TRBJ1-2; TRBD1 is a possible D gene (5 bases). The CDR3 consists of 12 residues. From germline, CDR1 is DFQATT and CDR2 SNEGSKA (reference sequence). With 3 bases removed from V and 13 bases from J, the gap between germline ends came to 18 bases. The DNA for the CDR3 is TGCAGTGCTAGGCCCGGGGGAGGGGCCGTCACCTTC. Translation: CSARPGGGAVTF.

The gene calls are TRBV25-1 and TRBJ1-2; no clear D gene. CDR1 MGHDK and CDR2 SYGVNS come from the germline V gene. This CDR3 contains 13 residues. Trimming pared 7 bases from V and 4 bases from J, leaving 13 bases between. This CDR3 is CASTPGIAYGYTF. Written as DNA, the CDR3 is TGTGCCAGCACTCCCGGGATAGCCTATGGCTACACCTTC.

V usage is TRBV5-6 and J usage is TRBJ2-7; the D is unclear. The end of the DNA fits TRBJ2-4 better, so the J call may be wrong. The germline CDR1 and CDR2 sequences are SGHDT and YYEEEE. CDR3 size: 13 residues. CDR3 protein: CASSYGAGDIQYF. The CDR3 DNA sequence: TGTGCCAGCAGCTACGGAGCTGGGGACATTCAGTACTTC.

V is TRBV20-1 and J is TRBJ1-4, with TRBD1 identical over 10 bases. Per the germline V gene, CDR1 is DFQATT and CDR2 is SNEGSKA (reference sequence). V trimming: 2 bases; J trimming: 10 bases; junction bases outside the gene matches: 10. The CDR3 sequence is 15 residues long. The chain's CDR3 is CSARLTTGGLVKLFF. The CDR3 bases are TGCAGTGCTAGACTGACGACAGGGGGCTTGGTAAAACTGTTTTTT.

This clonotype occurred a few times. V gene TRBV25-1 combines with J gene TRBJ2-5; D might be TRBD2 (5 bases). V was shortened by 0 bases and J by 4 bases, with 24 bases between the two germline ends. CDR1 and CDR2 (germline): MGHDK, SYGVNS. CDR3 length: 19 residues. In DNA, the CDR3 is TGTGCCAGCAGTGAATACCGGCCTCGGCTAGCCCCTAGGGCAGAGACCCAGTACTTC. It is translated as CASSEYRPRLAPRAETQYF. The full variable domain, in which reference TRBV25-1 and TRBJ2-5 provide the parts outside the CDR3, is EADIYQTPRYLVIGTGKKITLECSQTMGHDKMYWYQQDPGMELHLIHYSYGVNSTEKGDLSSESTVSRIRTEHFPLTLESARPSHTSQYLCASSEYRPRLAPRAETQYFGPGTRLLVL.

This clonotype has only a few counts. The CDR3 DNA is TGTGCCAGCAGCGCCCGACCGGGACTAGCGGCCTACGAGCAGTACTTC. It is translated as CASSARPGLAAYEQYF. The V gene is TRBV7-9, the J gene TRBJ2-7, with 11 bases that match TRBD2. V was pared by 5 bases and J by 2 bases, with 8 bases of the junction left unmatched. The CDR3 covers 16 residues. Germline lookup yields CDR1 SEHNR and CDR2 FQNEAQ (reference sequence).

The CDR3 sequence is CASSATGNTEAFF. CDR3 bases: TGTGCCAGCAGCGCCACGGGTAACACTGAAGCTTTCTTT. The gene calls are TRBV9 and TRBJ1-1, with D unresolved. There are 13 residues in the CDR3. Between the trimmed V and J ends, which lost 3 bases and 2 bases, there was a span of 8 bases. Germline assignment: CDR1 SGDLS and CDR2 YYNGEE.

This clonotype came up a few times. This rearrangement joins TRBV12-3 or TRBV12-4 to TRBJ2-3, with TRBD1 as a possible D gene (8 bases). V was clipped by 3 bases and J by 9 bases, with 25 bases between them. The CDR3 totals 17 residues. CDR3 loop: CASSFQSLRGGTGTQYF. In nucleotides, the CDR3 is TGTGCCAGCAGTTTCCAATCCCTACGGGGAGGGACAGGAACGCAGTATTTT.

This chain links TRBV20-1 with TRBJ2-1; no definite D call. In germline, CDR1 is DFQATT, CDR2 SNEGSKA (reference sequence). There are 14 residues in the CDR3. V was cut by 1 base and J by 1 base, with 8 bases left in between. CDR3 in DNA: TGCAGTGCTAGAGTAGCACAGTCCTACAATGAGCAGTTCTTC. It translates to CSARVAQSYNEQFF.

The gene calls are TRBV13 and TRBJ2-5, with a weak D call TRBD1 (6 bases). CDR1 is PRHDT, CDR2 FYEKMQ, per germline (reference sequence). This CDR3 spans 16 amino acids. The V gene lost 5 bases and the J gene lost 5 bases, with 21 bases spanning the gap. Here the CDR3 reads CASSPETGNRQETQYF. CDR3 nucleotides: TGTGCCAGCAGCCCCGAAACAGGGAACCGACAGGAGACCCAGTACTTC.

This clonotype was counted a few times. The chain is built from TRBV7-9 and TRBJ2-7; D is unresolved. Germline V gene data show CDR1 as SEHNR and CDR2 as FQNEAQ (reference sequence). Trimming took off 5 bases at V and 2 bases at J, with 16 bases between the two ends. The CDR3 runs to 15 residues. CDR3 protein: CASSRTATSTYEQYF. The CDR3 DNA follows: TGTGCCAGCAGCCGAACCGCGACGTCTACCTACGAGCAGTACTTC.

V usage is TRBV7-3 and J usage is TRBJ1-1; D unclear. The CDR3 totals 17 residues. Germline V gene data show CDR1 as SGHTA and CDR2 as FQGTGA. The V end was cut by 3 bases, the J end by 6 bases, with 23 bases between. The CDR3 nucleotides read TGTGCCAGCAGCTTTTACGGCCCCGGGCAATCTTCTTCTGAAGCTTTCTTT. It translates to CASSFYGPGQSSSEAFF.